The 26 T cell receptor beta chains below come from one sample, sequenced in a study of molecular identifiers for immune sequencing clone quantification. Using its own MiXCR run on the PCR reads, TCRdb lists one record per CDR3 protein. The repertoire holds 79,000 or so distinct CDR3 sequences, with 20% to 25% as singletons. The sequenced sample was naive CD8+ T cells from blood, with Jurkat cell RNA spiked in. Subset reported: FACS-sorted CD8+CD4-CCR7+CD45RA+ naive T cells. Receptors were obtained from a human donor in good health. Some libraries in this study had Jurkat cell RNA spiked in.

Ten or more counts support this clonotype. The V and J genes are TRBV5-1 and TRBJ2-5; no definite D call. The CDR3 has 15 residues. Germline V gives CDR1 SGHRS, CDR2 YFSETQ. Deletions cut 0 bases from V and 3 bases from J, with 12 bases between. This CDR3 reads CASSLEDHWEETQYF. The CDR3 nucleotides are TGCGCCAGCAGCTTGGAAGACCATTGGGAAGAGACCCAGTACTTC.

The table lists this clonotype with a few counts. CDR3 sequence: CASTLNDIGQGDYNEQFF. The CDR3 nucleotides read TGTGCCAGCACGCTAAACGACATCGGACAGGGGGACTACAATGAGCAGTTCTTC. The chain carries TRBV6-2 or TRBV6-3 and TRBJ2-1; TRBD1 matches at 10 bases. In germline, CDR1 is MNHEY, CDR2 SVGEGT. The J segment lost 3 bases and the V segment lost 7 bases, leaving 15 bases of the junction unmatched. This CDR3 has 18 residues.

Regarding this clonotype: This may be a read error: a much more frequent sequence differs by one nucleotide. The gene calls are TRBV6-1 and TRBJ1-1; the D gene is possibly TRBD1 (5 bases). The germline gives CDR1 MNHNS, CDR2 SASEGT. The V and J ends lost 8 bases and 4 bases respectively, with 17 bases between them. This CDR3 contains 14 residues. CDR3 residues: CASVDSLMSTEAFF. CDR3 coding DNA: TGTGCCAGCGTCGACAGTCTGATGAGCACTGAAGCTTTCTTT.

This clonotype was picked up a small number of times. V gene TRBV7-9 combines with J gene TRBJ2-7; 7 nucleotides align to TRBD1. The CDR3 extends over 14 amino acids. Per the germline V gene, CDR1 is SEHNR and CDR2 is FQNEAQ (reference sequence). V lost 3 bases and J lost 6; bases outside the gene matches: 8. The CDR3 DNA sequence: TGTGCCAGCAGCTTTTTATCCGGGACAGCCGAGCAGTACTTC. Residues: CASSFLSGTAEQYF.

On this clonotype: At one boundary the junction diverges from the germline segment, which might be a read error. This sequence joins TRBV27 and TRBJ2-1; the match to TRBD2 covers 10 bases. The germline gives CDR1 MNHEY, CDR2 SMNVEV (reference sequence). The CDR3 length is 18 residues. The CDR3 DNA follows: TGTGCCGGCAGTTTGGGCCCCCTAGGAGCGGGAGGGTACAATGAGCAGTTCTTC. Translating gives CAGSLGPLGAGGYNEQFF.

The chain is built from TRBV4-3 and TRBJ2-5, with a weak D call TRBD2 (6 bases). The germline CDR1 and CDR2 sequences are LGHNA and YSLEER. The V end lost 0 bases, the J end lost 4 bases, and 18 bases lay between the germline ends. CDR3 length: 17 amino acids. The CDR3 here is CASSQDLTGVTGETQYF. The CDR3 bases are TGCGCCAGCAGCCAAGATCTAACGGGAGTTACGGGAGAGACCCAGTACTTC.

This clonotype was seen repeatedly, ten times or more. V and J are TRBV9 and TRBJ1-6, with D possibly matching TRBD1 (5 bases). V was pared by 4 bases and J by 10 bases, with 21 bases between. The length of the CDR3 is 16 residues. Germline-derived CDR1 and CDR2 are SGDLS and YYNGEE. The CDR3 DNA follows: TGTGCCAGCAGCAGGGGATGGGCTTCGTTGGACTCACCCCTCCACTTT. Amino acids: CASSRGWASLDSPLHF.

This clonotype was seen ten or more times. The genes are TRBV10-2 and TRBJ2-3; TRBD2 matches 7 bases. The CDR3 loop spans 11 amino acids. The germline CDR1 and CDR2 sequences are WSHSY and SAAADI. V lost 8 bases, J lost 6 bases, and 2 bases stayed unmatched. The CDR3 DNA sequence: TGCGCCAGCCGGGGAGGGGATACGCAGTATTTT. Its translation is CASRGGDTQYF.

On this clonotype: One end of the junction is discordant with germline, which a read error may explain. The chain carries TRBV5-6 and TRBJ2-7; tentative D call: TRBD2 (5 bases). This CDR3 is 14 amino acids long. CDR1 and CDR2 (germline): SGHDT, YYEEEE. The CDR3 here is CASSLAGGVYEKYF. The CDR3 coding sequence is TGTGCCAGCAGCTTGGCTGGAGGAGTCTACGAGAAGTACTTC.

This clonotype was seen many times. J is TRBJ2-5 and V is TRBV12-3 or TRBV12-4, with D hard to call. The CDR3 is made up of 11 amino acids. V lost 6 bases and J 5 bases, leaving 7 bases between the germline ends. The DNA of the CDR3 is TGTGCCAGCAGCTTTGGGGAGACCCAGTACTTC. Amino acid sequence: CASSFGETQYF.

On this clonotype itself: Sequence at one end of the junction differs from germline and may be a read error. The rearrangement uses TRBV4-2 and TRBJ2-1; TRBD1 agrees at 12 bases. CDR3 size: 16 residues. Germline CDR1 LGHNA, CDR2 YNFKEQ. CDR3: CASSQAGQGAGNEPFF. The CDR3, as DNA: TGTGCCAGCAGCCAAGCGGGACAGGGGGCGGGGAATGAGCCGTTCTTC.

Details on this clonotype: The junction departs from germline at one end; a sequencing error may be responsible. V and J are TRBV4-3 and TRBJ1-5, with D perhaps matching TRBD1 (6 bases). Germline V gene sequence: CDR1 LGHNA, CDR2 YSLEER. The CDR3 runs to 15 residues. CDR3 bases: TGCGTCAGCAGCCAGAACACAGGGTCTGGTCAGTCCCAGCATTTT. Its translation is CVSSQNTGSGQSQHF.

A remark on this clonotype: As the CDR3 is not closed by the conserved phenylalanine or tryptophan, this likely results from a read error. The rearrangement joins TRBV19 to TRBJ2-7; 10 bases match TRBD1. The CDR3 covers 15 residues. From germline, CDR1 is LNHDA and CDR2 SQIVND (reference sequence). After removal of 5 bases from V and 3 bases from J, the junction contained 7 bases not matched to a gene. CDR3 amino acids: CASSPSGQGFYEQYL. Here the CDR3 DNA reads TGTGCCAGTAGTCCATCGGGACAGGGGTTCTACGAGCAGTACCTC.

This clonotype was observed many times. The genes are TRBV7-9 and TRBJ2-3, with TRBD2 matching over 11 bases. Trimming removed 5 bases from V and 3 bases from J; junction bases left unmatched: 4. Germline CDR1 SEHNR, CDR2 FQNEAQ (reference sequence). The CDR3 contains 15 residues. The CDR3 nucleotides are TGTGCCAGCAGCCAGACTAGCGGGGTTACAGATACGCAGTATTTT. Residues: CASSQTSGVTDTQYF.

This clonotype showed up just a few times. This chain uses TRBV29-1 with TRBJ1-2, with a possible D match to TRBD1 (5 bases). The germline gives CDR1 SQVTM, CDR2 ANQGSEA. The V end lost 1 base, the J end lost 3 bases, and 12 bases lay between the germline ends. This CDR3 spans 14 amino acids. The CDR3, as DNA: TGCAGCGTTGAAGCTCAGGGAGTTCACTATGGCTACACCTTC. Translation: CSVEAQGVHYGYTF.

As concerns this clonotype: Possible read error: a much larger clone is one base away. In nucleotides, the CDR3 is TGTGCCAGCAGTTCACGCTGCGTAACCGGGACAGTCTACGAGCAGTACTTC. Its translation is CASSSRCVTGTVYEQYF. V is TRBV28 and J is TRBJ2-7; TRBD1 matches 7 bases. CDR3 size: 17 residues. Germline trimming cut 4 bases from V and 3 bases from J; bases unmatched to any gene: 15. Germline lookup yields CDR1 MDHEN and CDR2 SYDVKM.

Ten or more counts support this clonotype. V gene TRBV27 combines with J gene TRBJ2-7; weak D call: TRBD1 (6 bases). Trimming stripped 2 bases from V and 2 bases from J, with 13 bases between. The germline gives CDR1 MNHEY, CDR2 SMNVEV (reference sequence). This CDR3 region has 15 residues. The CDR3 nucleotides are TGTGCCAGCAGTTTAAGTGGACAGAATACCTACGAGCAGTACTTC. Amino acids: CASSLSGQNTYEQYF.

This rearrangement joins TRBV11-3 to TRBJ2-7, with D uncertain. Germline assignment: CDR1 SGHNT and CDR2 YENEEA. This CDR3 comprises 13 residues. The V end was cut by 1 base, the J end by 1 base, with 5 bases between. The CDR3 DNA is TGTGCCAGCAGCTTAGGCACGTCCTACGAGCAGTACTTC. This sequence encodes CASSLGTSYEQYF.

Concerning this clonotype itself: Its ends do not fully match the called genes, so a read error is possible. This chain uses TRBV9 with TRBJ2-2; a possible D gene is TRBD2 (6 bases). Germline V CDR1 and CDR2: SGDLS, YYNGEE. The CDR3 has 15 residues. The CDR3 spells CANSVASERLGELFF. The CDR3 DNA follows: TGTGCCAACAGCGTAGCTAGCGAACGGCTCGGGGAGCTGTTTTTT.

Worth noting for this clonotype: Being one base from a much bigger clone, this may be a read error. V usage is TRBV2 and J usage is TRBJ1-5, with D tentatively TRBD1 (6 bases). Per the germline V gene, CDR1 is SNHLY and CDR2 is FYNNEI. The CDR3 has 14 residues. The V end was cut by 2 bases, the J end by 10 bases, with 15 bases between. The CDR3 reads CASSELSGVVPQHF. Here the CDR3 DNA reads TGTGCCAGCAGTGAACTATCAGGGGTGGTTCCCCAGCATTTT.

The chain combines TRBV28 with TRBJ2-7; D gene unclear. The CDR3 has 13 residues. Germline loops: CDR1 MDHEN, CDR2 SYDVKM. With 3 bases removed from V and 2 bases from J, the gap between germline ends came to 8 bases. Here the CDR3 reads CASSFGNAYEQYF. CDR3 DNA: TGTGCCAGCAGTTTCGGAAACGCCTACGAGCAGTACTTC.

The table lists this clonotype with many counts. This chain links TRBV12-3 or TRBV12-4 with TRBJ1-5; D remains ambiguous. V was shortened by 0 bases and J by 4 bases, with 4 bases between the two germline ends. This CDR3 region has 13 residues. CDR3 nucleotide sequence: TGTGCCAGCAGTTTAGCAGCTAATCAGCCCCAGCATTTT. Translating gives CASSLAANQPQHF.

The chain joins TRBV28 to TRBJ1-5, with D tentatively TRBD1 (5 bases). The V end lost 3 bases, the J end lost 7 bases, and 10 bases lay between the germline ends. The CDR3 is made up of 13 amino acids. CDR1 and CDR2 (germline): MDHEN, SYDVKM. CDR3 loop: CASSFREGQPQHF. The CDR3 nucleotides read TGTGCCAGCAGTTTCAGGGAGGGCCAGCCCCAGCATTTT.

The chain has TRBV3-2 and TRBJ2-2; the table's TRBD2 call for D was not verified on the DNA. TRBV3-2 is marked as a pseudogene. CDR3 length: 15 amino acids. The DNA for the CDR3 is TGTGCCCGCCGCCCTAGCGGGCTAGGGCCCGGGGCGCTGTTTTTT. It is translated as CARRPSGLGPGALFF.

The DNA for the CDR3 is TGTGCCAGCAGCGAAGGAGCAGGGAACACTGAAGCTTTCTTT. Translating gives CASSEGAGNTEAFF. This rearrangement joins TRBV9 to TRBJ1-1, with D unclear. CDR1 SGDLS and CDR2 YYNGEE come from the germline V gene. CDR3 size: 14 residues. V dropped 3 bases and J dropped 1 base, with 10 bases sitting between them.

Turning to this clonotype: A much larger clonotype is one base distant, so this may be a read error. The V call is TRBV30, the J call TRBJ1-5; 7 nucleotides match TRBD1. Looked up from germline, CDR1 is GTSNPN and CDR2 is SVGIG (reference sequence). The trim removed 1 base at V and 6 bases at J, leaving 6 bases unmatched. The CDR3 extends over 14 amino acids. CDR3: CAWSAQGLGQPQHF. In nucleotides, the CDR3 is TGTGCCTGGAGTGCACAGGGGCTGGGTCAGCCCCAGCATTTT.